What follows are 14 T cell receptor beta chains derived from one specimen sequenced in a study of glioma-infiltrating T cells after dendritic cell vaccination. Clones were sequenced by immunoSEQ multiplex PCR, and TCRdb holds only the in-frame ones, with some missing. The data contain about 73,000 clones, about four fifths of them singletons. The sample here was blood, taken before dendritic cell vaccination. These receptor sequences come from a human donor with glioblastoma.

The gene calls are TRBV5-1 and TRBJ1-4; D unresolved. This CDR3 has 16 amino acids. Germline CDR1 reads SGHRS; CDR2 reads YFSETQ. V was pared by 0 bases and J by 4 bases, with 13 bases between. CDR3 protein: CASSLGADDRNEKLFF. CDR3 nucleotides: TGCGCCAGCAGCTTGGGGGCCGACGATCGTAATGAAAAACTGTTTTTT. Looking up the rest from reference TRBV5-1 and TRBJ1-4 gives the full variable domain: KAGVTQTPRYLIKTRGQQVTLSCSPISGHRSVSWYQQTPGQGLQFLFEYFSETQRNKGNFPGRFSGRQFSNSRSEMNVSTLELGDSALYLCASSLGADDRNEKLFFGSGTQLSVL.

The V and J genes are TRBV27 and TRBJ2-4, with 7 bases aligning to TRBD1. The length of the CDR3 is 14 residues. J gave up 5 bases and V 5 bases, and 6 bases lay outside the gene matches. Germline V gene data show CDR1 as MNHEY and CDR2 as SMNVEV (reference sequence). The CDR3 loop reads CASSATGKENIQYF. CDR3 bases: TGTGCCAGCAGTGCGACAGGGAAGGAAAACATTCAGTACTTC.

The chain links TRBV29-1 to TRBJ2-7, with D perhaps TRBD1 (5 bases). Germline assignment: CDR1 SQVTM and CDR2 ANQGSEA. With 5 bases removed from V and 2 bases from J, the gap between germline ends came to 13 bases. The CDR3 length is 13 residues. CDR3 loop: CSVLQEFTYEQYF. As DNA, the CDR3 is TGCAGCGTTCTACAGGAATTTACCTACGAGCAGTACTTC.

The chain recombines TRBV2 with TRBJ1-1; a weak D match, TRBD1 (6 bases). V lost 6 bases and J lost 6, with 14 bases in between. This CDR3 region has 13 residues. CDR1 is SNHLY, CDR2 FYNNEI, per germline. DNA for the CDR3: TGTGCCAGCAGGATACCACAGGGCCCTGAAGCTTTCTTT. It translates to CASRIPQGPEAFF.

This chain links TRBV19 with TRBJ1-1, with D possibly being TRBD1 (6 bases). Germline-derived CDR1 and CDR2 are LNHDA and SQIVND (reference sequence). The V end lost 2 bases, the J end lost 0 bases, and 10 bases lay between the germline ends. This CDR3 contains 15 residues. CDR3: CASSIPGQLNTEAFF. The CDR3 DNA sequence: TGTGCCAGTAGTATACCAGGACAGTTGAACACTGAAGCTTTCTTT.

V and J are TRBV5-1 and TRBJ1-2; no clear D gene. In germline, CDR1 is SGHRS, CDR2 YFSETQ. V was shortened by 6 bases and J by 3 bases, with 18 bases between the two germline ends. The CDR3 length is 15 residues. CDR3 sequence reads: CASKRSEGSDYGYTF. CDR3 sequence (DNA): TGCGCCAGCAAAAGGTCGGAGGGATCGGACTATGGCTACACCTTC.

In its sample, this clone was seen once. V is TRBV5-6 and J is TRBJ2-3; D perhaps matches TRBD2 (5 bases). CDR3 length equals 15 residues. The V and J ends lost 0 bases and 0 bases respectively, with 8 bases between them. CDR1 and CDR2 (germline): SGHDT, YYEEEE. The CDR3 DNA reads TGTGCCAGCAGCTTGGGTAGGACTAGCACAGATACGCAGTATTTT. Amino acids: CASSLGRTSTDTQYF.

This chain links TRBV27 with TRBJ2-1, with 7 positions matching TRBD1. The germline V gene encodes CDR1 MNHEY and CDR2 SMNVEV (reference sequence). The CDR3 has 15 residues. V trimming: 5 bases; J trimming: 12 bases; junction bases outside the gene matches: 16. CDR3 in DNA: TGTGCCAGCAGTCGCAGGGACAGCCTAGCTCAGGGGCAGTTCTTC. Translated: CASSRRDSLAQGQFF.

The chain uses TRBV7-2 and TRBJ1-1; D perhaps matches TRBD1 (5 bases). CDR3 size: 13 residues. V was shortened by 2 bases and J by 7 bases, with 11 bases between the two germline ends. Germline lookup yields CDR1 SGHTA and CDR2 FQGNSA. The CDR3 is CASSLRGSNEAFF. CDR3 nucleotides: TGTGCCAGCAGCTTAAGGGGTTCGAATGAAGCTTTCTTT.

This CDR3 is CASSLGTSGSSNEQFF. The CDR3 DNA sequence: TGCGCCAGCAGCTTGGGGACTAGCGGGAGTAGTAATGAGCAGTTCTTC. V is TRBV5-1 and J is TRBJ2-1, with 13 bases that match TRBD2. Germline V gene sequence: CDR1 SGHRS, CDR2 YFSETQ. V lost 0 bases and J lost 7; bases outside the gene matches: 4. CDR3 length: 16 residues.

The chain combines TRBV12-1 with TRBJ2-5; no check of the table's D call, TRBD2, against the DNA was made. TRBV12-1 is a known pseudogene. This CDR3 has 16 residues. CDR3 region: CASSSHKKRLQETQYF. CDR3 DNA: TGTGCCAGCAGCTCCCACAAGAAAAGACTCCAAGAGACCCAGTACTTC.

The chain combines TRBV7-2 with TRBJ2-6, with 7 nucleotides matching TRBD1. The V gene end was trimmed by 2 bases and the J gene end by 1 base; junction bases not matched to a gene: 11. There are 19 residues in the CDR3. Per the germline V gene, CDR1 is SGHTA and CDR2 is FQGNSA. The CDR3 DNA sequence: TGTGCCAGCAGCTTACCGGGGCAGGGGGTAGTGTCTGGGGCCAACGTCCTGACTTTC. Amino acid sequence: CASSLPGQGVVSGANVLTF.

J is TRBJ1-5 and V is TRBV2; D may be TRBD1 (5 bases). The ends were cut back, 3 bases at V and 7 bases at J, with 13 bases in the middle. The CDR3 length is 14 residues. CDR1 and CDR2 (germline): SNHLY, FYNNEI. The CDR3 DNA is TGTGCCAGCAGTGAGGGGCCAGCAGGCCAGCCCCAGCATTTT. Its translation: CASSEGPAGQPQHF.

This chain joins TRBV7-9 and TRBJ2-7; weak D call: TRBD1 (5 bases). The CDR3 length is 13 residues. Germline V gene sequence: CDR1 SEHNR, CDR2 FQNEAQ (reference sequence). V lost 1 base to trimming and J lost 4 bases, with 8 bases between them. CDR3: CASSLEAGYEQYV. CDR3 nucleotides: TGTGCCAGCAGCTTAGAGGCAGGGTACGAGCAGTACGTC.